Listed below are T cell receptor beta chains from one sample, sequenced in a study of lung T cells in sarcoidosis with Löfgren's syndrome. In TCRdb, the reads were re-called with MiXCR into one record per CDR3 protein. The sample carries roughly 63,000 distinct CDR3 sequences, about 20% recorded once. Sequencing used CD4+ T cells from PBMCs. These receptors originate from a human donor with sarcoidosis (Löfgren's syndrome or another form), or a control subject (not recorded which). The CDR3 runs from the conserved cysteine through the conserved F or W.

TRBV5-1,CASSRHDGNTEAFF
TRBV20-1,CSARDSAQNSGANVLTF
TRBV5-1,CASSLYLDRDRNEKLFF
TRBV6-1,CASRPGQGARGYTF
TRBV7-2,CASTLGGTLEAELFF
TRBV6-1,CASSAQGGQPQHF
TRBV11-2,CASSLYTGELFF
TRBV6-1,CASWRRGDYNSPLHF
TRBV28,CASNGGTHHYEQCF
TRBV3-1,CASSLMTGLNSPLHF
TRBV7-2,CASSPGGYEQYF
TRBV11-2,CASIKDRGRTGELFF
TRBV12-3/TRBV12-4,CASRPGTAQETQYF
TRBV7-2,CASSLGQLRGKETQYF
TRBV4-1,CASSHGGTGMTGGILF
TRBV27,CASRPGLGEKFF
TRBV20-1,CSASEGQRTDTRYF
TRBV12-3/TRBV12-4,CASSRGTGNEQFF
TRBV6-1,CASSPYVGEQYF
TRBV4-1,CASSQALGSEQFF
TRBV20-1,CSAVGADSTDTQYF
TRBV3-1,CASSQDRGVVNTEAFF
TRBV20-1,CSARDPTGPGGAFF
TRBV28,CASSHKTGLGQPQHF